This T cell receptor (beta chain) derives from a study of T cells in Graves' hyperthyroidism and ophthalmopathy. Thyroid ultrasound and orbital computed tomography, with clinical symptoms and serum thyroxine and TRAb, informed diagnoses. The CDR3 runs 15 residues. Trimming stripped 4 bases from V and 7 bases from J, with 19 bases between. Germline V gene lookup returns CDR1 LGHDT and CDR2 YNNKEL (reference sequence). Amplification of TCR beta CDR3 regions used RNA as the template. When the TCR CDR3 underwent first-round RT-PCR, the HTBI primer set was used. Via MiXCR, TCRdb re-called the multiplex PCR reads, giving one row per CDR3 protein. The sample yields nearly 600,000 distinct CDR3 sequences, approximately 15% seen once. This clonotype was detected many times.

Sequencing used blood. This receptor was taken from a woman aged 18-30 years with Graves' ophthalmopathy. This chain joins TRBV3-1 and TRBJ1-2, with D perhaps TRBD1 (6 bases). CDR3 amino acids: CASSRSFSGDSGYTF. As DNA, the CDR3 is TGTGCCAGCAGCCGCTCTTTTTCAGGGGATAGTGGCTACACCTTC.